One T cell receptor (beta chain) is described in this entry. Its antigen is currently unknown. The sample originates from a study of cytomegalovirus exposure and HLA in healthy donors. Both 60 Vbeta primers and 13 Jbeta primers went into the PCR. Here immunoSEQ multiplex PCR was the method, and the copy in TCRdb shows in-frame clones only, minus some. The table shows about 98,000 clones, with 74% occurring only once. Overall study results and limits: Differences between HLA loci emerged in a later analysis of TCR association rates, with DRB1 most and HLA-C fewest.

What was sequenced was PBMCs. This clonotype was sampled from a male donor in good health and CMV-seronegative.

The CDR3 here is CASSEPVWVLGGRTEQFF. DNA for the CDR3: TGTGCCAGCAGTGAACCCGTATGGGTACTGGGAGGTCGTACTGAGCAGTTCTTC. The chain has TRBV25-1 and TRBJ2-1; D perhaps matches TRBD2 (6 bases). The CDR3 has 18 residues. The germline CDR1 and CDR2 sequences are MGHDK and SYGVNS. V lost 2 bases, J lost 9 bases, and 26 bases lay in between.